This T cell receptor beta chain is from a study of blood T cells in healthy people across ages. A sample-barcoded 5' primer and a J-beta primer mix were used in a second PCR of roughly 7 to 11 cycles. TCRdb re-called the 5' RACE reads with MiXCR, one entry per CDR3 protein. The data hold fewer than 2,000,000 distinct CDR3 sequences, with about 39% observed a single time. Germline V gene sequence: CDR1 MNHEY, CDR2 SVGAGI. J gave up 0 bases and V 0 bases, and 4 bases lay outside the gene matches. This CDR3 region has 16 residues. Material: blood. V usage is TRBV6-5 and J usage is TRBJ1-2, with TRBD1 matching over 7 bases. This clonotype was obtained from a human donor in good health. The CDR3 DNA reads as TGTGCCAGCAGTTACTCGGGACAGATGGCTAACTATGGCTACACCTTC. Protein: CASSYSGQMANYGYTF.